This entry concerns a single TCR beta chain. Germline CDR1 reads SGHAT; CDR2 reads FQNNGV. This CDR3 comprises 15 residues. The J segment lost 5 bases and the V segment lost 4 bases, leaving 10 bases of the junction unmatched. This sample stems from a study of identical twins. TCRdb itself ran the 5' RACE reads through MiXCR, one entry per CDR3 protein. The data contain approximately 210,000 distinct CDR3 sequences, 15% to 20% of them singletons. This sample was also put to use in a study of T cells expressing NK-cell markers. From that report: The authors sequenced eight donors, of whom seven were HCMV-seropositive and one was seronegative. The study did not resolve the HCMV specificity of expanded NKG2C+ T cell clones.

Input material: CD8+ T cells sorted from blood. This clonotype was obtained from a woman younger than 35 in good health. The chain uses TRBV11-2 and TRBJ2-5, with 7 positions matching TRBD2. CDR3 nucleotide sequence: TGTGCCAGCAGCTACGGGGCGGGAGAGCGGGAGACCCAGTACTTC. This gives the protein CASSYGAGERETQYF.